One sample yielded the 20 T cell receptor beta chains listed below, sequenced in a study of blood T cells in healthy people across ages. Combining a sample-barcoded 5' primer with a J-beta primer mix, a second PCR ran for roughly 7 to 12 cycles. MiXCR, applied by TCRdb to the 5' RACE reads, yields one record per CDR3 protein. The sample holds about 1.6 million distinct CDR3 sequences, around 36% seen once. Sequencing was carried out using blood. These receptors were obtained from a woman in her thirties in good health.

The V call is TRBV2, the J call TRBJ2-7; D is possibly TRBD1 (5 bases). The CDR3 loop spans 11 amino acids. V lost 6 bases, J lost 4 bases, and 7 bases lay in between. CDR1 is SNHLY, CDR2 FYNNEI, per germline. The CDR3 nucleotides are TGTGCCAGCAGGACAGAGTACGAGCAGTACTTC. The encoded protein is CASRTEYEQYF.

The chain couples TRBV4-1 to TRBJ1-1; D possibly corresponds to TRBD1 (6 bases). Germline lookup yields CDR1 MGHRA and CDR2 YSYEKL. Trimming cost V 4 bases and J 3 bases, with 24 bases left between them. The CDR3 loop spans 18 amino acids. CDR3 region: CASSPPGRSGGSDTEAFF. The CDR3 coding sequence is TGCGCCAGCAGCCCTCCCGGCAGGTCCGGGGGCTCGGACACTGAAGCTTTCTTT.

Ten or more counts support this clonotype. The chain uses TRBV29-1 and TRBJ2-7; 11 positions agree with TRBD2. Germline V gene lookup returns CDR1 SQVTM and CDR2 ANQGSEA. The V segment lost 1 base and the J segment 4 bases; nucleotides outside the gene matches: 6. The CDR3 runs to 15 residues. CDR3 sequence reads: CSVEGGTSGIYEQYF. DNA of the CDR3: TGCAGCGTTGAAGGGGGGACTAGCGGAATATACGAGCAGTACTTC.

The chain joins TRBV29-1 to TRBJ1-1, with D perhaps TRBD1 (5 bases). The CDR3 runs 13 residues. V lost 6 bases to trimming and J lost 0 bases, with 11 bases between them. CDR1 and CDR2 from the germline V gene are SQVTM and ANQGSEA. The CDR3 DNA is TGCAGCGTGGCAGGGATCATGAACACTGAAGCTTTCTTT. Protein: CSVAGIMNTEAFF.

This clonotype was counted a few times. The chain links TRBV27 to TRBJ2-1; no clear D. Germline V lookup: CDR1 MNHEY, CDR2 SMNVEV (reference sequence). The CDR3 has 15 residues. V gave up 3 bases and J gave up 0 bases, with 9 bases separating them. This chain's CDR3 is CASSFSVSSYNEQFF. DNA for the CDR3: TGTGCCAGCAGTTTTTCGGTGAGCTCCTACAATGAGCAGTTCTTC.

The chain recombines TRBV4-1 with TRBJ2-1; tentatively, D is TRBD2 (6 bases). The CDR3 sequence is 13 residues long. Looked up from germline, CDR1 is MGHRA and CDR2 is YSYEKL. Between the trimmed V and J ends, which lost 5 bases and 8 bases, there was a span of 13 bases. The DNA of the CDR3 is TGCGCCAGCAGCACCTTGCGGGGATATGAGCAGTTCTTC. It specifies CASSTLRGYEQFF.

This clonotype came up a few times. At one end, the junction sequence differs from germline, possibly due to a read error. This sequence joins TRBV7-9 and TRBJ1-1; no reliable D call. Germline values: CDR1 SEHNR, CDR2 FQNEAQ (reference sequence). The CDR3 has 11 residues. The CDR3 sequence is CASSFSADAFF. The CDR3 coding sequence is TGTGCCAGCAGCTTTTCCGCTGATGCTTTCTTT.

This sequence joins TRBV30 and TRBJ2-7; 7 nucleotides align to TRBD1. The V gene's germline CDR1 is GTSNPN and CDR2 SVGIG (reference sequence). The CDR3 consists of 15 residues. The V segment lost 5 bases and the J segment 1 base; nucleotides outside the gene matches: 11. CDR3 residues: CAWGEKGADSYEQYF. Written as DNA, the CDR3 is TGTGCCTGGGGGGAAAAGGGGGCCGATTCCTACGAGCAGTACTTC.

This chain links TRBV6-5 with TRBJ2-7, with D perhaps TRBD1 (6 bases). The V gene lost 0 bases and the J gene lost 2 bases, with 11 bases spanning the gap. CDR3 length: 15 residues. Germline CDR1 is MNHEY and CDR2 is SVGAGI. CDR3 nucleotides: TGTGCCAGCAGTTACTCGAGCGGACAGCCCTACGAGCAGTACTTC. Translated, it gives CASSYSSGQPYEQYF.

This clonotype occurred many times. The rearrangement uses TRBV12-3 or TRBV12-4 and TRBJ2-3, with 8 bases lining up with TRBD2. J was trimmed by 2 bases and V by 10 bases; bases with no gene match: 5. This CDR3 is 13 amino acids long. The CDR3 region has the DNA TGTGCCATCCAGCGGGGGTACACAGATACGCAGTATTTT. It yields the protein CAIQRGYTDTQYF.

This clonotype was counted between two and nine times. The CDR3 DNA reads as TGTGCCAGCAGCTTAGTTGGCGGAATGGTTGAGCAGTTCTTC. Translating it yields CASSLVGGMVEQFF. The V call is TRBV7-2, the J call TRBJ2-1; D gene uncertain. The germline V and J ends were trimmed by 1 base and 9 bases, with 13 bases remaining between them. The germline V gene has CDR1 SGHTA and CDR2 FQGNSA. This CDR3 region has 14 residues.

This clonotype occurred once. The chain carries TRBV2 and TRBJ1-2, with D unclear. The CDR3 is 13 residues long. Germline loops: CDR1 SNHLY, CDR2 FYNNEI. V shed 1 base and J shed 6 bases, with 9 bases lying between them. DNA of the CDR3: TGTGCCAGCAGTGAAGGATTAAGAGATGGCTACACCTTC. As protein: CASSEGLRDGYTF. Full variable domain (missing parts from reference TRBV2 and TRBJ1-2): EPEVTQTPSHQVTQMGQEVILRCVPISNHLYFYWYRQILGQKVEFLVSFYNNEISEKSEIFDDQFSVERPDGSNFTLKIRSTKLEDSAMYFCASSEGLRDGYTFGSGTRLTVV.

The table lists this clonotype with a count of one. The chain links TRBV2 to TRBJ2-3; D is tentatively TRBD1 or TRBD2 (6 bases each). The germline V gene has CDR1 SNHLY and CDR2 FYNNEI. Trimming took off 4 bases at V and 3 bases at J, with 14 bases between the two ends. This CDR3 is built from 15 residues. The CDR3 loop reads CASSAQGGWTDTQYF. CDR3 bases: TGTGCCAGCAGTGCCCAAGGGGGGTGGACAGATACGCAGTATTTT. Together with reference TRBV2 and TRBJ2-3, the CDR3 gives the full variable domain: EPEVTQTPSHQVTQMGQEVILRCVPISNHLYFYWYRQILGQKVEFLVSFYNNEISEKSEIFDDQFSVERPDGSNFTLKIRSTKLEDSAMYFCASSAQGGWTDTQYFGPGTRLTVL.

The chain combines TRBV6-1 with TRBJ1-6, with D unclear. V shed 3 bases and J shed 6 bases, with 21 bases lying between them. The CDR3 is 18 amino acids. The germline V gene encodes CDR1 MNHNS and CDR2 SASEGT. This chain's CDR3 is CASSDVQMQGRSNSPLHF. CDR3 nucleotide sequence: TGTGCCAGCAGTGATGTCCAGATGCAAGGACGGAGTAATTCACCCCTCCACTTT.

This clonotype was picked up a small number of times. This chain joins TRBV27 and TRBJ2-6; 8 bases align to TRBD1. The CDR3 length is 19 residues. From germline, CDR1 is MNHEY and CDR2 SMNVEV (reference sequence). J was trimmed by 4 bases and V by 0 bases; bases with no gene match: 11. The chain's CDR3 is CASSLSRTGFMKGANVLTF. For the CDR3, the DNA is TGTGCCAGCAGTTTATCCCGGACAGGGTTCATGAAGGGGGCCAACGTCCTGACTTTC. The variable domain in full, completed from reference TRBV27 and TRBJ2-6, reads EAQVTQNPRYLITVTGKKLTVTCSQNMNHEYMSWYRQDPGLGLRQIYYSMNVEVTDKGDVPEGYKVSRKEKRNFPLILESPSPNQTSLYFCASSLSRTGFMKGANVLTFGAGSRLTVL.

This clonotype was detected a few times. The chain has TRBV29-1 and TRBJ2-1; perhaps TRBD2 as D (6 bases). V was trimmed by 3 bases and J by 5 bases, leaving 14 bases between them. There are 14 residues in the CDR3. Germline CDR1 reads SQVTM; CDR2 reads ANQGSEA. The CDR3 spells CSVEHGSLHNEQFF. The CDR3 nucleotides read TGCAGCGTTGAGCACGGGAGTCTGCACAATGAGCAGTTCTTC.

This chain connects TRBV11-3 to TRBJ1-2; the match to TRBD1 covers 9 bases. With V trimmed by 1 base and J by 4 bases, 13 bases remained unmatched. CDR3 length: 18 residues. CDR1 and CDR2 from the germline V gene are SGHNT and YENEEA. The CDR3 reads CASSLGRPRDRAPYGYTF. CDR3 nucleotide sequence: TGTGCCAGCAGCTTAGGACGCCCCCGGGACAGGGCCCCCTATGGCTACACCTTC.

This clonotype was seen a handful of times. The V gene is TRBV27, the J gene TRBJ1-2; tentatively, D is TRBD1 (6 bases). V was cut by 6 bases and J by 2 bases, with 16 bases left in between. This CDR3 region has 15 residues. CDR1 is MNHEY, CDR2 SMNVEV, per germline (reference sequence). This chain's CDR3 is CASSGQGTLNYGYTF. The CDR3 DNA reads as TGTGCCAGCAGCGGTCAAGGGACATTAAACTATGGCTACACCTTC.

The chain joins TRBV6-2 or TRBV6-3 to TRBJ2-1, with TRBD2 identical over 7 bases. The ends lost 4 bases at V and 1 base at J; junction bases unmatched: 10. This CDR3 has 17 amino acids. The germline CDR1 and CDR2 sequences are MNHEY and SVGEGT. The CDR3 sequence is CASSSPTGAGSYNEQFF. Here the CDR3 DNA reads TGTGCCAGCAGTTCCCCGACCGGAGCGGGGTCCTACAATGAGCAGTTCTTC.

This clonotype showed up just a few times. CDR3 sequence: CAWRRAGTGIHTQYF. The DNA of the CDR3 is TGTGCCTGGAGGCGCGCCGGGACAGGGATACATACGCAGTATTTT. The rearrangement joins TRBV30 to TRBJ2-3; TRBD1 matches at 9 bases. After removal of 3 bases from V and 7 bases from J, the junction contained 11 bases not matched to a gene. In germline, CDR1 is GTSNPN, CDR2 SVGIG (reference sequence). This CDR3 spans 15 amino acids.